The following is a T cell receptor beta chain sequence with its context. The immunoSEQ assay was v3. Produced via immunoSEQ multiplex PCR; TCRdb's table is partial and in-frame only. Of 16,000 or so clones listed, around 68% are singletons. This sample is part of a study of TIL therapy for anti-PD-1-resistant metastatic lung cancer. The V and J ends lost 4 bases and 6 bases, in that order; junction bases with no gene match: 3. This CDR3 is 13 amino acids long. CDR1 and CDR2 from the germline V gene are SGHRS and YFSETQ. Time point here: pre-treatment sample, taken before nivolumab and TIL therapy. The receptor was isolated from a person between 30 and 79 years old with non-small cell lung cancer. The rearrangement joins TRBV5-1 to TRBJ2-2, with 7 bases lining up with TRBD2. Specimen: blood, collected at baseline. Here the CDR3 DNA reads TGCGCCAGCAGCCCGGCGGGGGCCGGGGAGCTGTTTTTT. As protein: CASSPAGAGELFF.